This T cell receptor beta chain was sequenced during a study of T cells after yellow fever vaccination. TCRdb reprocessed the 5' RACE reads via MiXCR and lists one record per CDR3 protein. The data hold just under 600,000 distinct CDR3 sequences, with about 13% observed a single time. V lost 4 bases, J lost 0 bases, and 13 bases lay in between. This CDR3 is 17 amino acids long. CDR1 is SGHTA, CDR2 FQGNSA, per germline. This clonotype originated in a man younger than 40 who received the YFV17D yellow fever vaccine. Specimen: PBMCs, collected on the day of the yellow fever booster vaccination. The chain combines TRBV7-2 with TRBJ2-6; D remains unclear. As DNA, the CDR3 is TGTGCCAGCAGCTCGGCAGGAAAGAGCTCTGGGGCCAACGTCCTGACTTTC. As protein: CASSSAGKSSGANVLTF. The entire variable domain, with the rest obtained from reference TRBV7-2 and TRBJ2-6, is as follows: GAGVSQSPSNKVTEKGKDVELRCDPISGHTALYWYRQSLGQGLEFLIYFQGNSAPDKSGLPSDRFSAERTGGSVSTLTIQRTQQEDSAVYLCASSSAGKSSGANVLTFGAGSRLTVL.